Listed here are 23 T cell receptor beta chains from one sample, sequenced in a study of T-cell reconstitution after alpha-beta-depleted transplantation in children. Preparation of the TCRbeta library involved a method that used unique molecular identifiers. TCRdb processed the PCR reads anew with MiXCR; each CDR3 protein has one entry. The repertoire includes nearly 350,000 distinct CDR3 sequences, 15% to 20% of them detected once, and around two fifths sits in the top ten. This material consisted of PBMCs, mostly from graft donor cells, taken 360 days after TCRalphabeta/CD19-depleted stem cell transplant. These receptors were collected from a male patient aged 2-15 years who had a stem cell transplant for acute lymphoblastic leukemia, so the T cells may come from the graft donor.

This clonotype was found many times. The genes are TRBV7-8 and TRBJ2-7; 7 bases line up with TRBD2. Trimming took 2 bases from V and 5 from J; bases not matched to a gene: 15. CDR1 and CDR2 from the germline V gene are SGHVS and FQNEAQ. This CDR3 has 17 amino acids. In nucleotides, the CDR3 is TGTGCCAGCAGCTTAAACTTGGGCGGGAGCGTAGTACACGAGCAGTACTTC. It translates to CASSLNLGGSVVHEQYF.

This clonotype was counted ten times or more. This sequence joins TRBV18 and TRBJ2-3; TRBD2 matches 8 bases. Trimming removed 3 bases from V and 5 bases from J; junction bases left unmatched: 1. The germline gives CDR1 KGHSH, CDR2 LQKENI. The CDR3 is 13 amino acids. In DNA, the CDR3 is TGTGCCAGCTCACCCGGGACTAGAGATACGCAGTATTTT. Translation: CASSPGTRDTQYF.

This clonotype was picked up a small number of times. This rearrangement joins TRBV5-1 to TRBJ2-7; D is possibly TRBD2 (6 bases). The germline V gene has CDR1 SGHRS and CDR2 YFSETQ. The CDR3 runs to 14 residues. V was clipped by 1 base and J by 4 bases, with 12 bases between them. CDR3 loop: CASSLYDGGYEQYF. DNA of the CDR3: TGCGCCAGCAGCTTGTACGACGGGGGTTACGAGCAGTACTTC.

The chain is built from TRBV9 and TRBJ2-5, with D hard to call. Trimming cost V 0 bases and J 3 bases, with 18 bases left between them. Germline CDR1 SGDLS, CDR2 YYNGEE. CDR3 size: 17 residues. As DNA, the CDR3 is TGTGCCAGCAGCGTAGGTGGAGCGTGGAAGCCTAAAGAGACCCAGTACTTC. Protein product: CASSVGGAWKPKETQYF.

This chain uses TRBV27 with TRBJ2-3; TRBD2 is a possible D gene (5 bases). Trimming removed 6 bases from V and 4 bases from J, with 11 bases in between. The germline CDR1 and CDR2 sequences are MNHEY and SMNVEV (reference sequence). CDR3 length: 13 residues. CDR3 nucleotide sequence: TGTGCCAGCAGCATACTAGAAGCAGATACGCAGTATTTT. Translating it yields CASSILEADTQYF.

The gene calls are TRBV12-3 or TRBV12-4 and TRBJ2-3, with 10 bases that match TRBD2. CDR3 length: 15 amino acids. Germline trimming cut 7 bases from V and 3 bases from J; bases unmatched to any gene: 7. CDR3 loop: CASTGAGGPTDTQYF. For the CDR3, the DNA is TGTGCCAGCACCGGAGCGGGAGGGCCGACAGATACGCAGTATTTT.

V usage is TRBV7-9 and J usage is TRBJ2-1; 7 bases fit TRBD2. The germline gives CDR1 SEHNR, CDR2 FQNEAQ (reference sequence). With V trimmed by 5 bases and J by 1 base, 5 bases remained unmatched. The CDR3 has 15 residues. CDR3 region: CASSPGRTSYNEQFF. CDR3 sequence (DNA): TGTGCCAGCAGCCCCGGGAGGACGTCCTACAATGAGCAGTTCTTC.

Many counts were recorded for this clonotype. The V gene is TRBV29-1, the J gene TRBJ2-1, with unresolved D. The V and J ends lost 0 bases and 8 bases respectively, with 5 bases between them. CDR3 length equals 11 residues. The germline CDR1 and CDR2 sequences are SQVTM and ANQGSEA. CDR3 DNA sequence: TGCAGCGTTGAAGATTCATATGAGCAGTTCTTC. It specifies CSVEDSYEQFF.

This clonotype occurred many times. The chain employs TRBV10-3 and TRBJ2-3; 9 bases are a match to TRBD2. The CDR3 consists of 20 residues. CDR1 and CDR2 from the germline V gene are ENHRY and SYGVKD. Trimming at V came to 5 bases and at J to 4 bases, leaving 22 bases not matched to a gene. DNA for the CDR3: TGTGCCATCAGTCAGCGACCGCGGGAGGGAGGGCCCTGGTTGGCAGATACGCAGTATTTT. Amino acids: CAISQRPREGGPWLADTQYF.

The gene calls are TRBV20-1 and TRBJ2-7, with 8 positions matching TRBD2. The CDR3 runs 13 residues. J was trimmed by 3 bases and V by 5 bases; bases with no gene match: 6. Germline-derived CDR1 and CDR2 are DFQATT and SNEGSKA (reference sequence). CDR3 in DNA: TGCAGTGCTGTCCTTACTAGCGGCTACGAGCAGTACTTC. It yields the protein CSAVLTSGYEQYF.

This clonotype was observed a handful of times. The rearrangement links TRBV12-3 or TRBV12-4 to TRBJ1-1, with D perhaps matching TRBD1 (6 bases). The V gene lost 6 bases and the J gene lost 6 bases, with 11 bases spanning the gap. There are 12 residues in the CDR3. The CDR3 sequence is CASSIYRAEAFF. CDR3 in DNA: TGTGCCAGCAGCATCTACAGGGCTGAAGCTTTCTTT.

The chain joins TRBV20-1 to TRBJ1-5; 11 positions match TRBD1. Unmatched junction bases numbered 3, after V lost 3 bases and J lost 5 bases. Germline loops: CDR1 DFQATT, CDR2 SNEGSKA (reference sequence). The CDR3 runs 14 residues. The CDR3 nucleotides are TGCAGTGCTAGGGTGGGACAGGGGGATCAGCCCCAGCATTTT. Amino acids: CSARVGQGDQPQHF.

This sequence joins TRBV6-2 or TRBV6-3 and TRBJ1-5; possible D gene TRBD1, 5 bases. The germline V gene has CDR1 MNHEY and CDR2 SVGEGT. The V end was cut by 2 bases, the J end by 0 bases, with 8 bases between. This CDR3 contains 15 residues. The CDR3 reads CASSYGHYSNQPQHF. CDR3 nucleotides: TGTGCCAGCAGTTACGGACATTATAGCAATCAGCCCCAGCATTTT.

The chain recombines TRBV29-1 with TRBJ2-5, with D hard to call. Germline CDR1 is SQVTM and CDR2 is ANQGSEA. The CDR3 has 15 residues. Between the trimmed V and J ends, which lost 1 base and 5 bases, there was a span of 17 bases. CDR3 sequence reads: CSVEGATLPEETQYF. CDR3 DNA: TGCAGCGTTGAAGGAGCCACCCTCCCCGAGGAGACCCAGTACTTC.

This clonotype was seen a few times. V usage is TRBV7-2 and J usage is TRBJ2-2; perhaps D is TRBD1 or TRBD2 (6 bases each). V was clipped by 1 base and J by 2 bases, with 11 bases between them. CDR1 is SGHTA and CDR2 is FQGNSA in the germline V gene. This CDR3 comprises 16 residues. The CDR3 loop reads CASSLVGGPNTGELFF. As DNA, the CDR3 is TGTGCCAGCAGCTTAGTAGGGGGGCCCAACACCGGGGAGCTGTTTTTT.

This clonotype was counted only a few times. The chain carries TRBV4-3 and TRBJ1-4, with 7 bases matching TRBD1. CDR1 and CDR2 (germline): LGHNA, YSLEER. The ends lost 0 bases at V and 8 bases at J; junction bases unmatched: 9. The CDR3 extends over 16 amino acids. This chain's CDR3 is CASSQDNRGLGEKLFF. CDR3 sequence (DNA): TGCGCCAGCAGCCAAGATAATAGGGGGCTCGGGGAAAAACTGTTTTTT.

About this clonotype itself: Compared with germline, one end of the junction differs, possibly owing to a read error. The rearrangement links TRBV19 to TRBJ2-1; possible D gene TRBD1, 6 bases. The CDR3 runs to 16 residues. The V gene's germline CDR1 is LNHDA and CDR2 SQIVND (reference sequence). As DNA, the CDR3 is TGTGCCAGTAGTATAGGGGGACACCTCGCCTACAATGAGCAGTCCTTC. Its protein is CASSIGGHLAYNEQSF.

The chain has TRBV12-3 or TRBV12-4 and TRBJ1-4; D call uncertain. There are 14 residues in the CDR3. V shed 3 bases and J shed 5 bases, with 10 bases lying between them. CDR3 nucleotide sequence: TGTGCCAGCAGTTTCCGGACGGTGAATGAAAAACTGTTTTTT. Translation: CASSFRTVNEKLFF.

Details on this clonotype: A much larger clonotype is one base distant, so this may be a read error. The chain recombines TRBV29-1 with TRBJ2-7; maybe TRBD1 (6 bases). This CDR3 comprises 14 residues. Trimming took off 8 bases at V and 1 base at J, with 18 bases between the two ends. Germline V lookup: CDR1 SQVTM, CDR2 ANQGSEA. The CDR3 nucleotides are TGCAGCACCCAAACAGGGCGCCTTTCCTACGAGCAGTACTTC. Translated, it gives CSTQTGRLSYEQYF.

The chain links TRBV28 to TRBJ2-1, with 8 nucleotides matching TRBD2. The length of the CDR3 is 20 residues. With 7 bases clipped from V and 0 bases from J, the junction kept 20 bases outside the gene matches. Germline CDR1 reads MDHEN; CDR2 reads SYDVKM. The CDR3 bases are TGTGCCAGCACCGAAGATCCGGGAGGGCCGGTGTTATTCTCCTACAATGAGCAGTTCTTC. As protein: CASTEDPGGPVLFSYNEQFF.

This rearrangement joins TRBV3-1 to TRBJ2-5; D is perhaps TRBD2 (6 bases). Trimming took 3 bases from V and 5 from J, leaving 19 bases between them. CDR3 size: 16 residues. Germline V CDR1 and CDR2: LGHDT, YNNKEL (reference sequence). CDR3 sequence reads: CASSHPRTRESETQYF. The CDR3 nucleotides are TGTGCCAGCAGCCACCCTAGAACGCGGGAATCGGAGACCCAGTACTTC.

This clonotype came up a few times. This chain connects TRBV29-1 to TRBJ2-2; 15 nucleotides agree with TRBD2. With 7 bases clipped from V and 3 bases from J, the junction kept 3 bases outside the gene matches. This CDR3 contains 15 residues. Germline CDR1 reads SQVTM; CDR2 reads ANQGSEA. This CDR3 is CSAGLAGGDTGELFF. The DNA for the CDR3 is TGCAGCGCTGGACTAGCGGGAGGGGACACCGGGGAGCTGTTTTTT.

The chain is built from TRBV4-3 and TRBJ2-5; no clear D. This CDR3 has 14 amino acids. Deletions cut 6 bases from V and 4 bases from J, with 15 bases between. Germline-derived CDR1 and CDR2 are LGHNA and YSLEER. The CDR3 loop is CASSGGGFGETQYF. The DNA for the CDR3 is TGCGCCAGCAGTGGCGGTGGCTTCGGAGAGACCCAGTACTTC.